Listed below are T cell receptor beta chains from one sample, sequenced in a study of T cell responses to AZD1222 COVID-19 vaccine. The assay was immunoSEQ multiplex PCR, and TCRdb's table has in-frame clones only and misses some. The sample lists roughly 98,000 clones; about 90% were seen once. The sample consisted of peripheral blood, taken 28 days after the second AZD1222 dose. The receptor source for this set is an adult who received the AZD1222 COVID-19 vaccine. Both conserved end residues are part of each CDR3. The D gene is left open where the match is weak. Part of the rows lack a size; the others show once, few, many or a class for expanded clones.

CATLPGTDTQYF	TGTGCCACCCTACCTGGGACAGATACGCAGTATTTT	-	-	TRBV28	TRBJ2-3
CAWSVGNSGAQETQYF	TGTGCCTGGAGTGTAGGGAATAGCGGGGCTCAAGAGACCCAGTACTTC	TRBD2	-	TRBV30	TRBJ2-5
CASSPAVSTANTEAFF	TGTGCCAGCAGCCCCGCCGTTTCGACAGCGAACACTGAAGCTTTCTTT	-	-	TRBV28	TRBJ1-1
CASSPTGLDNSPLHF	TGTGCCAGCAGCCCCACGGGGCTGGATAATTCACCCCTCCACTTT	-	-	TRBV7-3	TRBJ1-6
CATSAFFPDTQYF	TGTGCCACCAGTGCTTTTTTCCCAGATACGCAGTATTTT	-	-	TRBV24-1	TRBJ2-3
CASSLDQETQYF	TGTGCCAGCAGTTTGGACCAAGAGACCCAGTACTTC	-	-	TRBV27	TRBJ2-5
CASSIDDGGGQPQHF	TGTGCCAGTAGTATAGATGATGGGGGGGGGCAGCCCCAGCATTTT	-	-	TRBV19	TRBJ1-5
CASSPGGGKETQYF	TGCGCCAGCAGCCCCGGTGGGGGGAAGGAGACCCAGTACTTC	-	once	TRBV5-1	TRBJ2-5
CASSEFKENQPQHF	TGTGCCAGCAGTGAATTTAAAGAAAATCAGCCCCAGCATTTT	-	-	TRBV6-1	TRBJ1-5
CASSITLLMAEQFF	TGTGCCAGTAGTATTACCCTTCTCATGGCTGAGCAGTTCTTC	-	-	TRBV19	TRBJ2-1
CSASSPGGTSGRASSYEQYF	TGCAGTGCTAGTTCTCCCGGCGGGACTAGCGGGAGGGCAAGCTCCTACGAGCAGTACTTC	TRBD2	-	TRBV20-1	TRBJ2-7
CASSKTSGSYNEQFF	TGTGCCAGTAGTAAGACTAGCGGTTCCTACAATGAGCAGTTCTTC	TRBD2	-	TRBV19	TRBJ2-1
CASSVRTSGSGNEQFF	TGTGCCAGCAGCGTCCGGACTAGCGGGAGTGGAAATGAGCAGTTCTTC	TRBD2	-	TRBV9	TRBJ2-1
CASSPGIQGQVRGGANVLTF	TGTGCCAGCAGCCCCGGAATCCAGGGACAGGTGCGGGGTGGGGCCAACGTCCTGACTTTC	TRBD1	few	TRBV27	TRBJ2-6
CASSVGLAGQTSTDTQYF	TGTGCCAGCAGCGTCGGACTAGCGGGCCAAACCAGTACAGATACGCAGTATTTT	TRBD2	-	TRBV11-2	TRBJ2-3
CASSRLAGGYEQYF	TGTGCCAGCAGTCGACTAGCGGGAGGGTACGAGCAGTACTTC	TRBD2	-	TRBV6-5	TRBJ2-7
CASREIAVAHNEQFF	TGTGCCAGCAGAGAGATCGCGGTCGCTCACAATGAGCAGTTCTTC	-	-	TRBV2	TRBJ2-1
CAWREGQGTF	TGTGCCTGGAGGGAAGGACAGGGAACCTTC	TRBD1	-	TRBV30	TRBJ1-2
CSVRPQGSLHTQYF	TGCAGCGTTCGTCCTCAGGGCAGCCTGCATACGCAGTATTTT	-	-	TRBV29-1	TRBJ2-3
CASSEGLASYEQYF	TGTGCCAGCAGCGAAGGACTAGCCTCCTACGAGCAGTACTTC	TRBD2	-	TRBV3-1/TRBV3-2	TRBJ2-7
CASSFGQGEETQYF	TGTGCCAGCAGCTTCGGACAGGGTGAAGAGACCCAGTACTTC	TRBD1	-	TRBV7-7	TRBJ2-5
CASSREGGGRRNEQFF	TGTGCCAGCAGCAGAGAGGGCGGCGGGAGGCGAAATGAGCAGTTCTTC	-	-	TRBV21-1	TRBJ2-1
CASSLAAGGSSPLHF	TGCGCCAGCAGCTTGGCCGCAGGGGGAAGCTCACCCCTCCACTTT	TRBD1	-	TRBV5-1	TRBJ1-6
CASRDRGSNTGELFF	TGTGCCAGCCGGGACCGGGGCTCGAACACCGGGGAGCTGTTTTTT	-	-	TRBV18	TRBJ2-2
CASSPIRSWEQFF	TGTGCCAGCAGCCCAATTCGGTCATGGGAGCAGTTCTTC	-	few	TRBV3-1/TRBV3-2	TRBJ2-1
CASSLAQGFDTEAFF	TGTGCCAGCAGCTTAGCTCAGGGGTTCGACACTGAAGCTTTCTTT	-	-	TRBV7-9	TRBJ1-1
CASSLGRSNYGYTF	TGTGCCAGCAGCCTTGGACGGAGTAACTATGGCTACACCTTC	-	once	TRBV3-1/TRBV3-2	TRBJ1-2
CAWSRGLAGAYEQYF	TGTGCCTGGAGCCGCGGACTAGCGGGAGCCTACGAGCAGTACTTC	TRBD2	-	TRBV30	TRBJ2-7
CASSQRLSTDTQYF	TGTGCCAGCAGTCAGCGGTTGAGCACAGATACGCAGTATTTT	-	-	TRBV14	TRBJ2-3